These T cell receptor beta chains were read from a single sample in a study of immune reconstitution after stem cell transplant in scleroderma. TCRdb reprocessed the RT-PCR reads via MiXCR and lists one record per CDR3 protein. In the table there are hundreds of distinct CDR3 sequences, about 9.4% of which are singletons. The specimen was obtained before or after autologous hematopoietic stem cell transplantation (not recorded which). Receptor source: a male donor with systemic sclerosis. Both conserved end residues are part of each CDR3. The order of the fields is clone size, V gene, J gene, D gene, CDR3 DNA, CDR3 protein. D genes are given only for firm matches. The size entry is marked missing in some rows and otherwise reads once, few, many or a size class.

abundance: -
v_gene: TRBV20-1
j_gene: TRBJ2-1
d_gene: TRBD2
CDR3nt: TGCAGTGCTATCAGACTAGCGGGGGGCAGCAATGAGCAGTTCTTC
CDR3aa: CSAIRLAGGSNEQFF

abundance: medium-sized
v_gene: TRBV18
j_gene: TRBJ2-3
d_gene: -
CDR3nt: TGTGCCAGCCCAGGACCAGGGGATACGCAGTATTTT
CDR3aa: CASPGPGDTQYF

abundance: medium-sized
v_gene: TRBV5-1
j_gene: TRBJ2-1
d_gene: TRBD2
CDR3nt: TGCGCCAGCAGCTCTACTAGCGGGGCCTACAATGAGCAGTTCTTC
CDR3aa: CASSSTSGAYNEQFF

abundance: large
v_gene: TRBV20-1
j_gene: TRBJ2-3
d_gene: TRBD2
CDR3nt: TGCAGTGCTCCGACCGGGGGGGGCACAGATACGCAGTATTTT
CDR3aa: CSAPTGGGTDTQYF

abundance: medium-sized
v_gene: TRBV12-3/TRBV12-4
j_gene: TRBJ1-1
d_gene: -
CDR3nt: TGTGCCAGCAGTCTAGCGGGGGGATCGACTGAAGCTTTCTTT
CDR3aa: CASSLAGGSTEAFF

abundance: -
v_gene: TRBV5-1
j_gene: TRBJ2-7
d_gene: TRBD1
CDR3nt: TGCGCCAGCAGCCCGAGGGGGGACAGGGGATACGAGCAGTACTTC
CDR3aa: CASSPRGDRGYEQYF

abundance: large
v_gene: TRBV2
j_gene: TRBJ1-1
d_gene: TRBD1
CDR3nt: TGTGCCAGCAGTGATGCCCAGGGGGCCCTGAACACTGAAGCTTTCTTT
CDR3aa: CASSDAQGALNTEAFF

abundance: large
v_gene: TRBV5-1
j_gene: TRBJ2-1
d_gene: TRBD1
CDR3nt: TGCGCCAGCAGCTTGGACAGGGGGTTTGGTGAGCAGTTCTTC
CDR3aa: CASSLDRGFGEQFF

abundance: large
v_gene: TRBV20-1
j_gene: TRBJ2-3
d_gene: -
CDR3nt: TGCAGTGCTAGAGCGGGAAGCACAGATACGCAGTATTTT
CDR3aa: CSARAGSTDTQYF

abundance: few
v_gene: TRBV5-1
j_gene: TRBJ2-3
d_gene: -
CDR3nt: TGCGCCAGCAGGTATAGCACAGATACGCAGTATTTT
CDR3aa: CASRYSTDTQYF

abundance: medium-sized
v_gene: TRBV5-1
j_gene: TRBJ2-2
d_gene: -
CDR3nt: TGCGCCAGCAGCTTGGCCGCCGGCACGAACACCGGGGAGCTGTTTTTT
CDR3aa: CASSLAAGTNTGELFF

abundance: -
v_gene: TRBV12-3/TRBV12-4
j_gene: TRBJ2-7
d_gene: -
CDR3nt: TGTGCCAGCAGTTCCCCTAGCTCCTACGAGCAGTACTTC
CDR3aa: CASSSPSSYEQYF

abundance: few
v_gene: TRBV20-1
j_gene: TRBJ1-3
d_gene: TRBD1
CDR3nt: TGCAGTGCTCAGGGGGCAGGAAACACCATATATTTT
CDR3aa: CSAQGAGNTIYF

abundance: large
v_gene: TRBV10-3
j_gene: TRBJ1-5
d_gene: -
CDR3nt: TGTGCCATCAAAGGGTGGAAGCCCCAGCATTTT
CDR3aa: CAIKGWKPQHF

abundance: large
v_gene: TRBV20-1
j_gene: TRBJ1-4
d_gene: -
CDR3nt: TGCAGTGCCCCCGGAACAACTAATGAAAAACTGTTTTTT
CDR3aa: CSAPGTTNEKLFF

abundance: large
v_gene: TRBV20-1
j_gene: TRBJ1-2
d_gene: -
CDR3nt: TGCAGTGCTAGCCGGGGGAGAGATGGCTACACCTTC
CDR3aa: CSASRGRDGYTF

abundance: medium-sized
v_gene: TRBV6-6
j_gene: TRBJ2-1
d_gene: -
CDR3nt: TGTGCCAGCAGTTACTCGAGTCCCTCGGATGAGCAGTTCTTC
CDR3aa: CASSYSSPSDEQFF

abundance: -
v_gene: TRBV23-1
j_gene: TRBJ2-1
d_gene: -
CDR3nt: TGCGCCAGCAGTCGGTTTGGGCCACAACGGAACAATGAGCAGTTCTTC
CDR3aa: CASSRFGPQRNNEQFF

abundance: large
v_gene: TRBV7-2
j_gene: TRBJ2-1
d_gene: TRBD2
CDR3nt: TGTGCCAGCAGCCAGGGACTAGCGGGAGGGAATGAGCAGTTCTTC
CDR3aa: CASSQGLAGGNEQFF

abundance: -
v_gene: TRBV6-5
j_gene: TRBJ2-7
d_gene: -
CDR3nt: TGTGCCAGCAGTTACAGACAGGAAGGCTACGAGCAGTACTTC
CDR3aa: CASSYRQEGYEQYF

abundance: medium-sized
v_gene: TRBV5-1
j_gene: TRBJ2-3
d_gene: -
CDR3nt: TGCGCCAGCAGGGTCGCGGAGTCTAGCACAGATACGCAGTATTTT
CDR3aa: CASRVAESSTDTQYF

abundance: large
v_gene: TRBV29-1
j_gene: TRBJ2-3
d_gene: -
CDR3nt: TGCAGCGTTGATAGGTTCAGTGATACGCAGTATTTT
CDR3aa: CSVDRFSDTQYF

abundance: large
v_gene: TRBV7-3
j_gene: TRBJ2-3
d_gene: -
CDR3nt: TGTGCCAGCAGCTTAACTTCCAGCACAGATACGCAGTATTTT
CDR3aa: CASSLTSSTDTQYF

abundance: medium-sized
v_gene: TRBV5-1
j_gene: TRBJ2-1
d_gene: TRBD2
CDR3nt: TGCGCCAGCAGCTCTGGCGGGAGCTACAATGAGCAGTTCTTC
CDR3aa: CASSSGGSYNEQFF

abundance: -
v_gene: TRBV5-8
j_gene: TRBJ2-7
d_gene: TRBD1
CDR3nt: TGTGCCAGCAGCCGGACAGGTTCTTACGAGCAGTACTTC
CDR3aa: CASSRTGSYEQYF

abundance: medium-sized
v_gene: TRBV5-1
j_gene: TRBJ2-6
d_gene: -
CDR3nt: TGCGCCAGCAGCTCCGACCCCTCTGGGGCCAACGTCCTGACTTTC
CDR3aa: CASSSDPSGANVLTF

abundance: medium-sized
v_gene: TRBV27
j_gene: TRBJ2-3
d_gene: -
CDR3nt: TGTGCCAGCAGTTTAGCCTTCCCTGGTTCGGGGGATACGCAGTATTTT
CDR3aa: CASSLAFPGSGDTQYF

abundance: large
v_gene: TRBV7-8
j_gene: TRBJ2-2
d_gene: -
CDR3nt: TGTGCCAGCAGCTTAGAGGGGGGACGGGGCACCGGGGAGCTGTTTTTT
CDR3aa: CASSLEGGRGTGELFF

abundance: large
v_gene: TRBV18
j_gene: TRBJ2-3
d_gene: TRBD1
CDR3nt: TGTGCCAGCTCAACCGGGACAGGCAGAACAGATACGCAGTATTTT
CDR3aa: CASSTGTGRTDTQYF

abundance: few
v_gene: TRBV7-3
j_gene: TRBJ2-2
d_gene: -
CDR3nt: TGTGCCAGCAGCTTGAAGGGGGGATCGGACACCGGGGAGCTGTTTTTT
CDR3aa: CASSLKGGSDTGELFF

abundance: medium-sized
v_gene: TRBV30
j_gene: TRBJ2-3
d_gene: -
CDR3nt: TGTGCCTGGAGTGGTCTCGGGGGATCGAATACGCAGTATTTT
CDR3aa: CAWSGLGGSNTQYF

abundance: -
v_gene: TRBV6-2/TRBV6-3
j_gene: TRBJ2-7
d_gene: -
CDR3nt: TGTGCCAGCAGTTACTCGGGGCAGGGAAAGACGAAGCAGTACTTC
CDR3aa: CASSYSGQGKTKQYF

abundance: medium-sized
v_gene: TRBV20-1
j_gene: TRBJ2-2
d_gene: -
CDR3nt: TGCAGTGCTAGAGATGGGCAAGGATCCCCCGGGGAGCTGTTTTTT
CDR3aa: CSARDGQGSPGELFF

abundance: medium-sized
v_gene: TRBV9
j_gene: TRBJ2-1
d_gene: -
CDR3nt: TGTGCCAGCAGCGTGGCCCCCGCCGGGACCTACAATGAGCAGTTCTTC
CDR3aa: CASSVAPAGTYNEQFF

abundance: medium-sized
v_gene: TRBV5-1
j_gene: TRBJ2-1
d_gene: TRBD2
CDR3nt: TGCGCCAGCAGCTTGGCCCGCGGGGGGGCGAACAATGAGCAGTTCTTC
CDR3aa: CASSLARGGANNEQFF

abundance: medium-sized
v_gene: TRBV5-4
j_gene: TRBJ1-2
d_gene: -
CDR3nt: TGTGCCAGCAGCTTGGAACGGGTGTCAAACTATGGCTACACCTTC
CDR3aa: CASSLERVSNYGYTF